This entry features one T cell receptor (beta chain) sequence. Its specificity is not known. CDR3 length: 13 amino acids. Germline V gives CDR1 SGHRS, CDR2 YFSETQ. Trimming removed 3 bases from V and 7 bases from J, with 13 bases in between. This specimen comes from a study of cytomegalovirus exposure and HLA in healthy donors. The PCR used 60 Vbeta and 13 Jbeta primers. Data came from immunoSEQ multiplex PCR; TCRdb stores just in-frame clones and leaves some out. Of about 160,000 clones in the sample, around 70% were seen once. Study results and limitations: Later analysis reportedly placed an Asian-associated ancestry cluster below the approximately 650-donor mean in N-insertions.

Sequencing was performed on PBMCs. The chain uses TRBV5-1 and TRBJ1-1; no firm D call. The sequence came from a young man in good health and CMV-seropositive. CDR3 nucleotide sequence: TGCGCCAGCAGCTCCACAGAAGTTGGTGAAGCTTTCTTT. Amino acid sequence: CASSSTEVGEAFF.